These T cell receptor beta chains were read from a single sample in a study of blood T cell repertoires in COVID-19. Sequencing was performed with immunoSEQ multiplex PCR; in TCRdb, only in-frame clones are kept and a portion is missing. The profile shows some 90,000 clones, roughly 87% of them singletons. Source material: peripheral blood. All receptors derive from a man aged 50-60 years with acute or convalescent COVID-19. CDR3s include the opening cysteine and the closing phenylalanine or tryptophan. The D gene is left open where the match is weak.

TRBV18,TRBJ1-1,-,TGTGCCAGCTCACCACCGTCCGTTTTGAACACTGAAGCTTTCTTT,CASSPPSVLNTEAFF
TRBV15,TRBJ2-5,TRBD1,TGTGCCACCAGCACAGGGACAGGGTCCTGGGAGACCCAGTACTTC,CATSTGTGSWETQYF
TRBV24-1,TRBJ1-2,-,TGTGCCACCAGTGGCGGAGACTATGGCTACACCTTC,CATSGGDYGYTF
TRBV4-1,TRBJ2-3,-,TGCGCCAGCAGCCAAGCGTCAGGCAGAGCCAATTATCGCACAGATACGCAGTATTTT,CASSQASGRANYRTDTQYF
TRBV5-1,TRBJ1-2,TRBD1,TGCGCCAGCAGCGGACAGGGGAGGCATGGCTACACCTTC,CASSGQGRHGYTF
TRBV5-1,TRBJ2-7,TRBD1,TGCGCCAGCAGCTCCGGGACAGGGAACGAGCAGTACTTC,CASSSGTGNEQYF
TRBV7-8,TRBJ1-2,-,TGTGCCAGCACCGCTCCAGGGATAGCGGGAGGCTACACCTTC,CASTAPGIAGGYTF
TRBV7-7,TRBJ2-1,-,TGTGCCAGCAGCTTAACAGCCGGCTCCTACAATGAGCAGTTCTTC,CASSLTAGSYNEQFF
TRBV19,TRBJ1-1,-,TGTGCCAGTATGGTCAGCACTGAAGCTTTCTTT,CASMVSTEAFF
TRBV3-1/TRBV3-2,TRBJ1-3,-,TGTGCCAGCAGCCAAGCGCGTACAAGCGACACCATATATTTT,CASSQARTSDTIYF